These T cell receptor beta chains were read from a single sample in a study of OX40 agonist ivuxolimab in advanced cancers. Generated by immunoSEQ multiplex PCR, the TCRdb table keeps only in-frame clones and is missing some. The sample includes about 62,000 clones, around 85% of them seen just once. Sequences were derived from CD4+ or CD8+ T cells sorted from blood, sampled in a trial of the OX40 agonist ivuxolimab. The receptors derive from an adult with an advanced solid tumor such as melanoma, head and neck, liver or kidney cancer. Both conserved end residues are part of each CDR3.

cdr3_aa j_call v_call
CASSTRLAKNIQYF TRBJ2-4 TRBV13
CASSPGYEQYF TRBJ2-7 TRBV7-9
CAVHGVGQGSYGYTF TRBJ1-2 TRBV5-4
CASSAGLTDYEQYF TRBJ2-7 TRBV9
CSARDTAKNIQYF TRBJ2-4 TRBV29-1
CASSLLGRGGYGYTF TRBJ1-2 TRBV7-2
CASTPRTGITDTQYF TRBJ2-3 TRBV6-1
CASSLGVGQNTGELFF TRBJ2-2 TRBV11-2
CATSRDLSVREQYF TRBJ2-7 TRBV15
CASSYQGGTDTQYF TRBJ2-3 TRBV7-9
CASSLTGTSYEQYF TRBJ2-7 TRBV5-1
CASSVLGEGHDTDTQYF TRBJ2-3 TRBV9
CSVSIAGELFF TRBJ2-2 TRBV29-1
CASSLGDGYTF TRBJ1-2 TRBV7-9
CAISGGGGSGLFF TRBJ1-4 TRBV10-3
CASSFAYGTEAFF TRBJ1-1 TRBV5-6
CASSLGQALQETQYF TRBJ2-5 TRBV7-9
CASSLGTTSNQPQHF TRBJ1-5 TRBV11-2
CASSEGVAGPTDTQYF TRBJ2-3 TRBV2
CASSVGTGSSYEQYF TRBJ2-7 TRBV9
CASSLGPGQETQYF TRBJ2-5 TRBV7-2
CASSLSERSSYNEQFF TRBJ2-1 TRBV18
CASSPGLARETQYF TRBJ2-5 TRBV28
CASSPQPGRGNTIYF TRBJ1-3 TRBV7-3
CASSTLDTQYF TRBJ2-3 TRBV9
CSVTTGNEQYF TRBJ2-7 TRBV20-1
CASSLSVGRWTDTQYF TRBJ2-3 TRBV7-8
CASSLGGGRGREQYF TRBJ2-7 TRBV5-4
CASTSGRGTTNEKLFF TRBJ1-4 TRBV19
CASSQDTAGGTDTQYF TRBJ2-3 TRBV4-1
CSVRDGSNQPQHF TRBJ1-5 TRBV29-1
CASEAQGGAEAFF TRBJ1-1 TRBV2
CASSTQQGIYGYTF TRBJ1-2 TRBV28
CASSGGTEPLRYF TRBJ2-4 TRBV19
CASSLSLAATEAFF TRBJ1-1 TRBV7-9
CASSLGQGSNTGELFF TRBJ2-2 TRBV7-6
CASSWRQGGTDTQYF TRBJ2-3 TRBV5-5
CASSQVPSMNTEAFF TRBJ1-1 TRBV5-6
CASSPGLAGGRSYNEQFF TRBJ2-1 TRBV5-1
CASSPGTGGNQPQHF TRBJ1-5 TRBV11-2
CASSATAGTSDADTQYF TRBJ2-3 TRBV9
CASSVGLNQPQHF TRBJ1-5 TRBV9
CASSYPGPISYEQYF TRBJ2-7 TRBV6-5
CASSSPPDTQYF TRBJ2-3 TRBV7-3
CASSESRSRTGELFF TRBJ2-2 TRBV2
CASTPAGGRHEQFF TRBJ2-1 TRBV5-8
CSVVGSSGNQETQYF TRBJ2-5 TRBV29-1
CASSSTGVNYEQYF TRBJ2-7 TRBV5-5
CASSPRTGRPGELFF TRBJ2-2 TRBV4-1
CASSLVQLAGNEQFF TRBJ2-1 TRBV5-1